These T cell receptor beta chains were read from a single sample in a study of blood T cell repertoires in COVID-19. Sequenced by immunoSEQ multiplex PCR; TCRdb stores in-frame clones only, minus some. The sample lists approximately 250,000 clones, 80% to 90% occurring once. The sequencing sample was made of peripheral blood. The receptors were gathered from a man aged 55 to 69 with acute or convalescent COVID-19. The CDR3 runs from the conserved cysteine through the conserved F or W. Fields, in order: J gene, V gene, D gene, clone size, CDR3 DNA, CDR3 protein. The D gene is left open where the match is weak. Some rows mark clone size as missing; the rest say once, few, many or name a class of expanded clone.

TRBJ2-2,TRBV3-1/TRBV3-2,NA,few,TGTGCCAGCAGCCTTCCCGGTGGGGGCCGCTACACCGGGGAGCTGTTTTTT,CASSLPGGGRYTGELFF
TRBJ2-7,TRBV4-1,NA,NA,TGCGCCAGCAGCCAAGCCCCCGGGACTCCCTACGAGCAGTACTTC,CASSQAPGTPYEQYF
TRBJ2-7,TRBV2,NA,NA,TGTGCCAGCAAGCAGAGGGAGAACTCCTACGAGCAGTACTTC,CASKQRENSYEQYF
TRBJ2-5,TRBV7-2,NA,NA,TGTGCCAGCAGCTTGGGAGGAGTTCAAGAGACCCAGTACTTC,CASSLGGVQETQYF
TRBJ2-2,TRBV11-2,TRBD2,NA,TGTGCCAGCAGGGGAAGCGGGGGAGAGAACACCGGGGAGCTGTTTTTT,CASRGSGGENTGELFF
TRBJ2-7,TRBV5-1,TRBD1,NA,TGCGCCAGCAGCTTGGTTCCTGGGGGACAGGGTGCGTACGAGCAGTACTTC,CASSLVPGGQGAYEQYF
TRBJ2-2,TRBV29-1,NA,NA,TGCAGCGTACCCCGAGGCACCGGGGAGCTGTTTTTT,CSVPRGTGELFF
TRBJ1-5,TRBV30,NA,NA,TGTGCCTGGAGCCGGCCCCCCCCGACTGGTCAGCCCCAGCATTTT,CAWSRPPPTGQPQHF
TRBJ1-5,TRBV4-1,NA,NA,TGCGCCAGCAGCCAAGAGAGGCAGGGTAGCCAGCCCCAGCATTTT,CASSQERQGSQPQHF
TRBJ1-1,TRBV30,TRBD1,NA,TGTGCCTGGAGGGGGGACAGTCCAGAAGCTTTCTTT,CAWRGDSPEAFF